This TCR beta chain came from a study of beta chain features in type 1 diabetes. This clone was seen only a few times. Its specificity is unknown. It was via CD45RO/CCR7/CD25/CD127/CD95/CD27 that CD4+ naive, central memory, regulatory and stem cell-like memory cells were sorted. General observations from the study: Type 1 diabetes patients had fewer VDJ junction insertions and more deletions.

The CDR3 is 12 amino acids. V was pared by 6 bases and J by 5 bases, with 4 bases of the junction left unmatched. Germline V gene data show CDR1 as SQVTM and CDR2 as ANQGSEA. Expressed TCRB transcripts were sequenced because the isolated RNA had all been reverse transcribed beforehand. Some clones are missing from TCRdb's copy, which holds only in-frame ones; the method was immunoSEQ multiplex PCR. Found here are nearly 250,000 clones, roughly 70% of them singletons; the top ten hold about 0.05%. The chain links TRBV29-1 to TRBJ2-5; 9 bases match TRBD2. Sequenced sample: naive CD4+ T cells from blood. The TCR was taken from a man aged 30 to 39 in good health. CDR3 residues: CSVSGGPETQYF. CDR3 nucleotide sequence: TGCAGCGTGAGCGGGGGGCCGGAGACCCAGTACTTC.